The 2 T cell receptor beta chains below come from one sample, sequenced in a study of monozygotic twins with cystic fibrosis. Using immunoSEQ multiplex PCR, the repertoire was profiled, and TCRdb retains in-frame clones only, with some absent. The profile shows 20,000 to 25,000 clones, approximately 97% of them singletons. Specimen: blood. The receptors here all came from a girl aged 5-17 years with cystic fibrosis.

The chain carries TRBV27 and TRBJ2-1; TRBD2 matches 12 bases. The CDR3 is 16 residues long. The germline V gene encodes CDR1 MNHEY and CDR2 SMNVEV (reference sequence). V shed 5 bases, J shed 3 bases, and the junction held 5 bases outside the gene matches. CDR3 nucleotides: TGTGCCAGCAGTATCGGACTAGCGGGATTCTACAATGAGCAGTTCTTC. It specifies CASSIGLAGFYNEQFF.

V is TRBV29-1 and J is TRBJ1-2, with 10 nucleotides matching TRBD1. V lost 0 bases to trimming and J lost 3 bases; unmatched junction nucleotides: 10. Germline values: CDR1 SQVTM, CDR2 ANQGSEA. CDR3 length: 17 amino acids. The chain's CDR3 is CSVEDPLGTGAYYGYTF. As DNA, the CDR3 is TGCAGCGTTGAAGATCCGTTAGGGACAGGGGCCTACTATGGCTACACCTTC.